The rows below give T cell receptor beta chains drawn from one sample of a study of response to subunit inactivated influenza vaccine. TCRdb re-analysed the RT-PCR reads in MiXCR, keeping a single row per CDR3 protein. The table includes 600,000 to 700,000 distinct CDR3 sequences, approximately 14% detected once. Sequencing used PBMCs from blood, obtained roughly 15 days before vaccination. The receptor source for this set is a man aged 45-65 years who received an inactivated influenza vaccine. CDR3s include the opening cysteine and the closing phenylalanine or tryptophan. D genes are given only for firm matches. Size tells how often a clone was seen (once, few, many) or the class of an expanded clone, and some rows leave it out.

- TRBJ2-5 14 TRBD2 TRBV20-1 TGCAGTGCTGCCGTAGCGGGAGGGCAAGAGACCCAGTACTTC CSAAVAGGQETQYF
few TRBJ2-1 15 TRBD2 TRBV6-2/TRBV6-3 TGTGCCTGCGTTGACGGGACTAGCGATTACAATGAGCAGTTCTTC CACVDGTSDYNEQFF
many TRBJ2-7 13 TRBD1 TRBV29-1 TGCAGCGTTGCCAAGGACAGGGCGTACGAGCAGTACTTC CSVAKDRAYEQYF
few TRBJ2-7 16 TRBD2 TRBV6-2/TRBV6-3 TGTGCCAGCAGTACCCGGACTAGCGGGGCCCCCTACGAGCAGTACTTC CASSTRTSGAPYEQYF
- TRBJ2-5 14 - TRBV5-1 TGCGCCAGCAGCTTGGGGACCATCGGAAAGACCCAGTACTTC CASSLGTIGKTQYF
- TRBJ2-5 14 TRBD1 TRBV4-2 TGTGCCAGCAGCCAGGGACAGCACCAAGAGACCCAGTACTTC CASSQGQHQETQYF
- TRBJ2-4 14 - TRBV7-9 TGTGCCAGCAGCTTAGAATGGGCCAAAAACATTCAGTACTTC CASSLEWAKNIQYF
- TRBJ2-1 14 TRBD1 TRBV27 TGTGCCAGCAGGTGGGACAGGGCCTACAATGAGCAGTTCTTC CASRWDRAYNEQFF
few TRBJ2-6 16 - TRBV6-5 TGTGCCAGCAGTTACTCTGTGTTCTCTGGGGCCAACGTCCTGACTTTC CASSYSVFSGANVLTF
- TRBJ2-1 15 - TRBV2 TGTGCCAGCAGTGCCGGGGTTAGCTCCTACAATGAGCAGTTCTTC CASSAGVSSYNEQFF
many TRBJ2-3 15 TRBD1 TRBV10-3 TGTGCCATCAGCCTGGGACAGGTGAGCACAGATACGCAGTATTTT CAISLGQVSTDTQYF
- TRBJ1-5 14 TRBD1 TRBV12-3/TRBV12-4 TGTGCCAGCAGGGGGGGGACAGGGCGTCAGCCCCAGCATTTT CASRGGTGRQPQHF
few TRBJ2-1 15 - TRBV5-5 TGTGCCAGCAGCTTGTTCGCCAGGGAGAGCAATGAGCAGTTCTTC CASSLFARESNEQFF
few TRBJ2-3 13 - TRBV6-4 TGTGCCAGCAGTGAGACCCACACAGATACGCAGTATTTT CASSETHTDTQYF
few TRBJ1-1 14 - TRBV20-1 TGCAGTGCTAGACGCGAGTACGCTAACACTGAAGCTTTCTTT CSARREYANTEAFF
few TRBJ2-3 15 - TRBV7-8 TGTGCCAGCAGCTTAAGTGCCGGGGTAGCAGATACGCAGTATTTT CASSLSAGVADTQYF
- TRBJ2-1 16 TRBD2 TRBV4-3 TGCGCCAGCAGCCACCTGACTAGCGGGGGAGACAATGAGCAGTTCTTC CASSHLTSGGDNEQFF
few TRBJ2-2 15 TRBD2 TRBV10-3 TGTGCCATCAGACGGGGACTAGCGGGAACCGGGGAGCTGTTTTTT CAIRRGLAGTGELFF
few TRBJ2-2 22 TRBD2 TRBV4-1 TGCGCCAGCAGCCAATCCGCGGCGTTTCTAGCGGGAGCCGCTGAGGGCACCGGGGAGCTGTTTTTT CASSQSAAFLAGAAEGTGELFF
- TRBJ2-1 12 - TRBV29-1 TGCAGCGCTTCCGACGCCTACAATGAGCAGTTCTTC CSASDAYNEQFF
many TRBJ2-7 13 - TRBV5-1 TGCGCCAGCAGCTTCTACCTATCCTACGAGCAGTACTTC CASSFYLSYEQYF
few TRBJ2-1 15 - TRBV20-1 TGCAGTGCTAAAGAGGAGGGCCGGACAAGCGATGAGCAGTTCTTC CSAKEEGRTSDEQFF
- TRBJ2-5 13 - TRBV6-1 TGTGCCAGCAGGGACAGTGGCTCAGAGACCCAGTACTTC CASRDSGSETQYF
few TRBJ2-1 13 - TRBV6-6 TGTGCCAGCATGTGGGACCCCTACAATGAGCAGTTCTTC CASMWDPYNEQFF
few TRBJ2-5 13 TRBD2 TRBV20-1 TGCAGTGCTATGCGGGGGAGACAAGAGACCCAGTACTTC CSAMRGRQETQYF
- TRBJ2-1 16 TRBD2 TRBV7-2 TGTGCCAGCAGCTTAGAGTATCTAGCGGGAGGTCATGAGCAGTTCTTC CASSLEYLAGGHEQFF
once TRBJ1-1 18 TRBD1 TRBV28 TGTGCCAGCAGTTTTGGGACAGGGCTCCACGCTATGAACACTGAAGCTTTCTTT CASSFGTGLHAMNTEAFF
- TRBJ1-5 18 - TRBV20-1 TGCAGTGCTGCACAGGGAGGGACCTTTATTTCCTATAGTCAGCCCCAGCATTTT CSAAQGGTFISYSQPQHF
- TRBJ2-7 13 - TRBV27 TGTGCCAGCAGTTCCATGGACAGCTACGAGCAGTACTTC CASSSMDSYEQYF
- TRBJ2-3 17 TRBD2 TRBV28 TGTGCCAGCAGTTTTTGGGGCCAGCGGGGGATCACAGATACGCAGTATTTT CASSFWGQRGITDTQYF
few TRBJ2-2 16 TRBD1 TRBV2 TGTGCCAGCAGTGATGCCCGTACAGGGGCGCGCGGGGAGCTGTTTTTT CASSDARTGARGELFF
few TRBJ2-7 12 - TRBV28 TGTGCCAGTCTACAGGGTTCGCACGAGCAGTACTTC CASLQGSHEQYF